This TCR beta chain was captured by sequencing in a study of cytomegalovirus exposure and HLA in healthy donors. CDR3 size: 15 residues. Per the germline V gene, CDR1 is MNHEY and CDR2 is SMNVEV (reference sequence). V lost 3 bases and J 3 bases, leaving 15 bases between the germline ends. The PCR made use of 60 Vbeta and 13 Jbeta primers. Data came from immunoSEQ multiplex PCR; TCRdb stores just in-frame clones and leaves some out. The sample consists of approximately 120,000 clones, more than 65% of them appearing once. The sequence derives from a woman aged 55-69 years in good health and CMV-seropositive. V and J are TRBV27 and TRBJ2-7; possible D gene TRBD1, 5 bases. Sequencing used PBMCs. CDR3 coding DNA: TGTGCCAGCAGTTTCGGTGACAGAACCTACTACGAGCAGTACTTC. Encoded protein: CASSFGDRTYYEQYF.